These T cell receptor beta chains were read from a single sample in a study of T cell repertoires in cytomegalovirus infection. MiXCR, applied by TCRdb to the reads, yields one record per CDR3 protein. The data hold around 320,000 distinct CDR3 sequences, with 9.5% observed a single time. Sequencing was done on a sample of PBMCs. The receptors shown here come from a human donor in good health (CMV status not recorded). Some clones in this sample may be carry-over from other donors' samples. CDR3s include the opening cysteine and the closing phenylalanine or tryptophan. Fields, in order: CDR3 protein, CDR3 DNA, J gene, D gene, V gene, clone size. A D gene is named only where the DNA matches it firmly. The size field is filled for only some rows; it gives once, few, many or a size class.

CASSGYSYEQYF,TGTGCCAGCAGCGGGTACTCCTACGAGCAGTACTTC,TRBJ2-7,NA,TRBV11-2,many
CASSSQGSHYGYTF,TGTGCCAGCAGTTCACAGGGGTCCCACTATGGCTACACCTTC,TRBJ1-2,TRBD1,TRBV28,NA
CASSQGLAGAPYEQYF,TGTGCCAGCAGCCAGGGTTTAGCGGGGGCCCCCTACGAGCAGTACTTC,TRBJ2-7,TRBD2,TRBV4-2,NA
CSASTGVGTEAFF,TGCAGTGCGTCGACAGGGGTTGGGACTGAAGCTTTCTTT,TRBJ1-1,TRBD1,TRBV20-1,few
CASSIPASSSAGETQYF,TGTGCCAGTAGTATCCCCGCCAGCTCTTCGGCCGGGGAGACCCAGTACTTC,TRBJ2-5,NA,TRBV19,NA
CASSRTDGYFEPQHF,TGTGCCAGCAGCAGGACAGATGGGTATTTCGAGCCCCAGCATTTT,TRBJ1-5,NA,TRBV6-1,many
CAISTGTDNYGYTF,TGTGCCATCAGTACCGGGACAGACAACTATGGCTACACCTTC,TRBJ1-2,TRBD1,TRBV10-3,few
CASSLLLAGGYSYNEQFF,TGTGCCAGCAGCTTATTGCTAGCGGGGGGATACTCCTACAATGAGCAGTTCTTC,TRBJ2-1,TRBD2,TRBV7-2,many
CASSTHRTSGGTYNEQFF,TGTGCCAGCAGCACCCACCGGACTAGCGGGGGGACCTACAATGAGCAGTTCTTC,TRBJ2-1,TRBD2,TRBV7-2,many
CASSQEEETEAFF,TGCGCCAGCAGTCAGGAAGAAGAGACTGAAGCTTTCTTT,TRBJ1-1,NA,TRBV23-1,few